This TCR beta chain appears in the sequencing data of a study of control samples from healthy donors and cancer patients (dated by TCRdb to 2018 to 2020). The library was prepared using the immunoSEQ multiplex PCR assay. TCRdb stores this immuneACCESS table with in-frame sequences only. Part of the clones is absent; in the studies checked, under half of the shortfall reflects unresolved V genes, and no reason is known for the rest. The sample table contains 90,000 or so clones; only one count was recorded for 85% to 90% of them. Roughly 1.2% of the sample is in the top ten clones. Notes on this clone: It has no known antigen specificity. There are no base qualities to consult, and no much larger clone falls within one base.

V is pruned by 5 bases and J by 1 base, leaving 9 bases of the junction without a gene match. Including the terminal cysteine and phenylalanine, the CDR3 comprises 16 residues. The kept DNA is CDR3 alone, 48 bases in frame from the first base. CDR1 is given as SGHTA and CDR2 as FQGTGA, both from the germline V gene. The sequence came from a woman aged 45-60 years in good health. The specimen sequenced was blood. This receptor chain uses TRBV7-3 and TRBJ2-3, and 7 junction bases match TRBD1. The CDR3 region reads CASSLQGGVRTDTQYF. The DNA sequence reads TGTGCCAGCAGCCTCCAAGGGGGCGTACGCACAGATACGCAGTATTTT. Reference TRBV7-3 and TRBJ2-3 proteins supply the regions before and after the CDR3; the full variable domain is: GAGVSQTPSNKVTEKGKYVELRCDPISGHTALYWYRQSLGQGPEFLIYFQGTGAADDSGLPNDRFFAVRPEGSVSTLKIQRTERGDSAVYLCASSLQGGVRTDTQYFGPGTRLTVL.